This entry lists 16 T cell receptor beta chains sequenced from one sample in a study of Ad26.COV2.S vaccination and SARS-CoV-2 variants. Treatment denoted: 19 received Ad26.COV2.S at low or high dose, single or two shots; several received placebo; per-sample allocation not given. Samples were taken on day 63 after the first vaccine or placebo injection. TCRdb's copy holds only in-frame clones and misses some; the assay was immunoSEQ multiplex PCR. The table lists roughly 680,000 clones, roughly nine tenths of them singletons, with roughly 1.5% in the top ten. The starting material was peripheral blood, obtained in a trial of Ad26.COV2.S vaccine versus placebo. The receptors originated from a person aged 18-65 years who received the Ad26.COV2.S COVID-19 vaccine or a placebo.

The chain combines TRBV27 with TRBJ2-1, with 9 bases identical to TRBD2. The germline V gene has CDR1 MNHEY and CDR2 SMNVEV (reference sequence). This CDR3 region has 18 residues. The V segment lost 6 bases and the J segment 2 bases; nucleotides outside the gene matches: 14. The CDR3 DNA reads TGTGCCAGCAGGTTCTCGGGCTCCGGGACTAGCCCCTACAATGAGCAGTTCTTC. Translation gives CASRFSGSGTSPYNEQFF.

This rearrangement joins TRBV6-5 to TRBJ1-2; no reliable D call. V lost 6 bases and J lost 6, with 5 bases in between. In germline, CDR1 is MNHEY, CDR2 SVGAGI. The CDR3 covers 10 residues. CDR3 DNA: TGTGCCAGCAGCTGGGATGGCTACACCTTC. This sequence encodes CASSWDGYTF.

V and J are TRBV6-5 and TRBJ2-7, with D possibly being TRBD1 (5 bases). The germline CDR1 and CDR2 sequences are MNHEY and SVGAGI. This CDR3 contains 14 residues. V was pared by 2 bases and J by 6 bases, with 14 bases between. CDR3 bases: TGTGCCAGCAGTTACGGTGGCAGGGCCGCCGAGCAGTACTTC. Amino acids: CASSYGGRAAEQYF.

V gene TRBV3-1 (or the pseudogene TRBV3-2) combines with J gene TRBJ2-3; TRBD1 might be the D (5 bases). Germline CDR1 is LGHDT and CDR2 is YNNKEL (reference sequence). The V end was cut by 5 bases, the J end by 2 bases, with 23 bases between. CDR3 length: 18 residues. The CDR3 here is CASSGLTGPWGPTDTQYF. CDR3 bases: TGTGCCAGCAGCGGGCTGACCGGGCCATGGGGCCCCACAGATACGCAGTATTTT.

This chain links TRBV7-9 with TRBJ1-1; 9 bases are shared with TRBD1. The J segment lost 5 bases and the V segment lost 5 bases, leaving 9 bases of the junction unmatched. The germline gives CDR1 SEHNR, CDR2 FQNEAQ (reference sequence). This CDR3 has 15 residues. The CDR3 spells CASSTRTGEGTEAFF. In DNA, the CDR3 is TGTGCCAGCAGCACGCGGACAGGGGAGGGGACTGAAGCTTTCTTT.

In this sample, this clone turned up once. The rearrangement links TRBV10-3 to TRBJ1-3; D gene uncertain. Germline V CDR1 and CDR2: ENHRY, SYGVKD. The CDR3 sequence is 16 residues long. Deletions cut 5 bases from V and 2 bases from J, with 16 bases between. The CDR3 nucleotides read TGTGCCATCAGTACAGCCCGGACGCCGGCTGGAAACACCATATATTTT. Protein product: CAISTARTPAGNTIYF.

This sequence joins TRBV5-4 and TRBJ1-2; D remains ambiguous. The CDR3 loop spans 13 amino acids. From germline, CDR1 is SGHNT and CDR2 YYREEE (reference sequence). Between the trimmed V and J ends, which lost 0 bases and 5 bases, there was a span of 8 bases. Here the CDR3 reads CASSLERPYGYTF. The DNA for the CDR3 is TGTGCCAGCAGCTTGGAACGGCCGTATGGCTACACCTTC.

The genes are TRBV3-1 (or the pseudogene TRBV3-2) and TRBJ2-2; 7 positions agree with TRBD2. The J segment lost 5 bases and the V segment lost 3 bases, leaving 6 bases of the junction unmatched. The CDR3 totals 15 residues. Germline assignment: CDR1 LGHDT and CDR2 YNNKEL (reference sequence). CDR3 protein: CASSHGGRGTGELFF. In DNA, the CDR3 is TGTGCCAGCAGCCATGGCGGGAGAGGTACCGGGGAGCTGTTTTTT.

The rearrangement links TRBV2 to TRBJ2-7; D not certain. The CDR3 extends over 13 amino acids. Germline V gives CDR1 SNHLY, CDR2 FYNNEI. Deletions cut 6 bases from V and 2 bases from J, with 11 bases between. The CDR3 reads CASRGRSPYEQYF. The DNA of the CDR3 is TGTGCCAGCAGAGGGCGCTCCCCCTACGAGCAGTACTTC.

The chain couples TRBV10-3 to TRBJ1-2; D gene uncertain. Germline CDR1 reads ENHRY; CDR2 reads SYGVKD. The CDR3 sequence is 15 residues long. V was trimmed by 0 bases and J by 2 bases, leaving 10 bases between them. The CDR3 coding sequence is TGTGCCATCAGTGAGTCGCAAGGGCCCAACTATGGCTACACCTTC. Protein: CAISESQGPNYGYTF.

The rearrangement links TRBV14 to TRBJ2-2; the match to TRBD2 covers 8 bases. The germline gives CDR1 SGHDN, CDR2 FVKESK. CDR3 length equals 16 residues. V trimming: 5 bases; J trimming: 4 bases; junction bases outside the gene matches: 9. CDR3: CASSDRGGRFTGELFF. The CDR3 region has the DNA TGTGCCAGCAGCGACCGGGGGGGCAGGTTCACCGGGGAGCTGTTTTTT.

This clone was seen once. The chain recombines TRBV6-6 with TRBJ1-4; a possible D gene is TRBD1 (5 bases). Per the germline V gene, CDR1 is MNHNY and CDR2 is SVGAGI (reference sequence). V lost 7 bases to trimming and J lost 8 bases, with 11 bases between them. This CDR3 comprises 12 residues. CDR3 protein: CASTYGGEKLFF. In DNA form, the CDR3 reads TGTGCCAGCACCTATGGGGGAGAAAAACTGTTTTTT.

The V and J genes are TRBV18 and TRBJ2-2, with TRBD1 matching 7 bases. CDR1 is KGHSH and CDR2 is LQKENI in the germline V gene. This CDR3 comprises 16 residues. The ends lost 4 bases at V and 0 bases at J; junction bases unmatched: 5. CDR3 amino acids: CASSRAGTANTGELFF. As DNA, the CDR3 is TGTGCCAGCTCACGCGCCGGGACAGCGAACACCGGGGAGCTGTTTTTT.

This sequence joins TRBV5-8 and TRBJ2-5; 9 positions match TRBD2. Germline V gene lookup returns CDR1 SGHTS and CDR2 YDEGEE. The CDR3 extends over 15 amino acids. V lost 3 bases and J lost 2; bases outside the gene matches: 5. CDR3 bases: TGTGCCAGCAGCTCGGGGACTAGCCTGCAAGAGACCCAGTACTTC. Its protein product is CASSSGTSLQETQYF.

The chain employs TRBV3-1 (or the pseudogene TRBV3-2) and TRBJ2-1; D might be TRBD1 (5 bases). Germline V gene data show CDR1 as LGHDT and CDR2 as YNNKEL (reference sequence). Trimming took 0 bases from V and 4 from J, leaving 13 bases between them. The length of the CDR3 is 16 residues. As DNA, the CDR3 is TGTGCCAGCAGCCAAGATCGGGCAAAGGGGTACAATGAGCAGTTCTTC. It translates to CASSQDRAKGYNEQFF.

This chain uses TRBV6-6 with TRBJ2-3; 7 bases are shared with TRBD2. The CDR3 sequence is 15 residues long. CDR1 and CDR2 (germline): MNHNY, SVGAGI (reference sequence). Losses at the gene ends were 5 bases for V and 0 bases for J; bases not matched to a gene: 5. The CDR3 DNA reads as TGTGCCAGCAGTCGTTCAGCGGGAAGCACAGATACGCAGTATTTT. It is translated as CASSRSAGSTDTQYF.